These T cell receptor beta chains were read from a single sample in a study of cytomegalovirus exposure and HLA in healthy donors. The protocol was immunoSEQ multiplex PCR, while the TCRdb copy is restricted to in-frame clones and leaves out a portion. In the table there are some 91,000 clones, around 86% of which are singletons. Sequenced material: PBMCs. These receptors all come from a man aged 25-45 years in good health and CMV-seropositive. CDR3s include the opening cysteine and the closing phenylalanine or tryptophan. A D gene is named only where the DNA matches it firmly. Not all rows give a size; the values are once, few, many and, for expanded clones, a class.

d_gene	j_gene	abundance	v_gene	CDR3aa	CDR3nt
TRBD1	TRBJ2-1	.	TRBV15	CATSNRQGFGNEQFF	TGTGCCACCAGCAACCGACAGGGGTTCGGCAATGAGCAGTTCTTC
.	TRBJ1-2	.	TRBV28	CASSADFWGYTF	TGTGCCAGCAGTGCGGACTTCTGGGGCTACACCTTC
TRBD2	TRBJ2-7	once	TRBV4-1	CASSQGSSGSYEQYF	TGCGCCAGCAGCCAAGGCTCTAGCGGCTCCTACGAGCAGTACTTC
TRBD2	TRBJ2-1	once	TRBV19	CASSTRTSGRAQFF	TGTGCCAGTAGTACCAGGACTAGCGGGAGGGCGCAGTTCTTC
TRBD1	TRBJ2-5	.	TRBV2	CASILQGAGETQYF	TGTGCCAGCATTTTACAGGGGGCAGGAGAGACCCAGTACTTC
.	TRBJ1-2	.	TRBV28	CASSFVRESGYTF	TGTGCCAGCAGTTTTGTACGGGAAAGCGGCTACACCTTC
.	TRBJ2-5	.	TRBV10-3	CAIGLDSLETQYF	TGTGCCATCGGGTTGGACAGTTTAGAGACCCAGTACTTC
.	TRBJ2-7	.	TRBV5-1	CASSLWILKGTGRPYEQYF	TGCGCCAGCAGCTTGTGGATCCTAAAGGGTACAGGGCGACCCTACGAGCAGTACTTC
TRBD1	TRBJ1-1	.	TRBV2	CASRDRGRDTEAFF	TGTGCCAGCCGGGACAGGGGGCGGGACACTGAAGCTTTCTTT
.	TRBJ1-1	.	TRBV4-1	CASSQGQVTEAFF	TGCGCCAGCAGCCAAGGGCAAGTGACTGAAGCTTTCTTT
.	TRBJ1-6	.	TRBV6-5	CASSLEGPHTNSPLHF	TGTGCCAGCAGTTTGGAGGGGCCCCACACGAATTCACCCCTCCACTTT
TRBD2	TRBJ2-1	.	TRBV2	CASSASGAGYNEQFF	TGTGCCAGCAGTGCCAGCGGGGCCGGCTACAATGAGCAGTTCTTC
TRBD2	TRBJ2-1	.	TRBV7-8	CASSLPGLAVYNEQFF	TGTGCCAGCAGCCTTCCGGGACTAGCAGTCTACAATGAGCAGTTCTTC
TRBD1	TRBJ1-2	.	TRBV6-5	CASSYIRTGGGYGYTF	TGTGCCAGCAGTTACATCAGGACAGGTGGAGGCTATGGCTACACCTTC
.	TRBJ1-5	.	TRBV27	CASSLLRGQGRPGPQHF	TGTGCCAGCAGTTTATTAAGGGGACAAGGTCGTCCAGGTCCCCAGCATTTT